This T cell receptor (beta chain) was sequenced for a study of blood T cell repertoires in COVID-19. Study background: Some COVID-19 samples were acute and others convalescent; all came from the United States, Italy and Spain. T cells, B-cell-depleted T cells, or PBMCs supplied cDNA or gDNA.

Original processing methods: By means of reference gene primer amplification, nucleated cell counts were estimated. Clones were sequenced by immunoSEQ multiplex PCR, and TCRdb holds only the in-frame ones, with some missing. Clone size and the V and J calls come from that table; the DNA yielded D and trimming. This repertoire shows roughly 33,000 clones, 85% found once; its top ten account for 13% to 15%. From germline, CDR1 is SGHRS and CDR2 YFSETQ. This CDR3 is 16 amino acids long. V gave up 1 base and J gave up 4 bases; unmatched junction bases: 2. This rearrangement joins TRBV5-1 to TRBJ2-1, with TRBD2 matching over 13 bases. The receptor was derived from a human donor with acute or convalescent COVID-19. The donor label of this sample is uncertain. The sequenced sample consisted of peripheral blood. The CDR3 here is CASSLLTSGGYNEQFF. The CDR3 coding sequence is TGCGCCAGCAGCTTGTTGACTAGCGGGGGGTACAATGAGCAGTTCTTC.